The T cell receptor beta chain described here comes from a study of radiation and T cells in renal cell carcinoma. Study results and limitations: In blood, top tumor clones expanded by 2 weeks, shrinking by 4.

Sequencing used immunoSEQ multiplex PCR; TCRdb keeps in-frame clones, though not all of them. The data hold around 81,000 clones, with around four fifths observed a single time. Germline CDR1 reads LNHDA; CDR2 reads SQIVND (reference sequence). V was pared by 4 bases and J by 3 bases, with 0 bases of the junction left unmatched. This CDR3 has 13 amino acids. In regard to this clone: What it binds is unknown.

Described time point: blood 4 weeks post-SBRT, at nephrectomy. The treatment here: 15 Gy SBRT to primary tumor, nephrectomy 4 weeks later. Nephrectomy followed 15 Gy stereotactic body radiation by 4 weeks. This renal cell carcinoma was of the clear cell type. The sequencing here drew on blood, taken from a patient whose treatment included radiotherapy and nephrectomy. This sequence originates from a man in his fifties with renal cell carcinoma. This chain links TRBV19 with TRBJ2-5, with 9 bases matching TRBD1. CDR3 amino acids: CASSRQGEETQYF. The CDR3, as DNA: TGTGCCAGTAGTAGACAGGGGGAAGAGACCCAGTACTTC.